The 18 T cell receptor beta chains given below trace back to one sample, sequenced in a study of T cells in localized non-small cell lung cancer (TCRdb year 2020). Library preparation used the immunoSEQ multiplex PCR assay. The table comes from immuneACCESS by way of TCRdb, which keeps in-frame sequences with V and J called. Part of the clones is missing from these tables; in studies checked, under half for an unresolved V gene and the rest for unknown reasons. This sample comprises tens of thousands of clones, almost 90% of them detected only once. The top ten clonotypes cover nearly 2% of the sample. The sample was peripheral blood, taken before any cancer treatment. Source of these receptors: a woman aged 35-75 years with stage I lung adenocarcinoma.

This clone was observed once. The rearrangement joins TRBV6-1 to TRBJ2-7; unclear D gene. Germline V gives CDR1 MNHNS, CDR2 SASEGT. V lost 10 bases to trimming and J lost 3 bases, with 16 bases between them. The CDR3 covers 13 residues. CDR3: CATIDEADYEQYF. CDR3 bases: TGTGCCACCATCGACGAGGCAGACTACGAGCAGTACTTC.

The chain joins TRBV6-5 to TRBJ2-2, with 10 bases identical to TRBD1. Germline V gene lookup returns CDR1 MNHEY and CDR2 SVGAGI. V shed 2 bases and J 7 bases; nucleotides not matched to a gene: 4. The CDR3 has 15 residues. This CDR3 reads CASSYGGQGHGELFF. The CDR3 DNA sequence: TGTGCCAGCAGTTACGGGGGACAGGGGCACGGGGAGCTGTTTTTT.

The V and J genes are TRBV2 and TRBJ2-1; 13 bases match TRBD2. This CDR3 spans 16 amino acids. V was clipped by 7 bases and J by 0 bases; unmatched bases: 3. In germline, CDR1 is SNHLY, CDR2 FYNNEI. The chain's CDR3 is CASITSGRASYNEQFF. As DNA, the CDR3 is TGTGCCAGCATCACTAGCGGGAGGGCCTCCTACAATGAGCAGTTCTTC.

The chain combines TRBV28 with TRBJ2-7; 10 bases are shared with TRBD2. Germline lookup yields CDR1 MDHEN and CDR2 SYDVKM. Trimming took 2 bases from V and 5 from J; bases not matched to a gene: 3. The CDR3 length is 14 residues. The chain's CDR3 is CASSLTSGNDEQYF. Here the CDR3 DNA reads TGTGCCAGCAGTTTAACTAGCGGGAATGACGAGCAGTACTTC.

V usage is TRBV6-1 and J usage is TRBJ1-2; D uncertain. Germline CDR1 reads MNHNS; CDR2 reads SASEGT. The CDR3 loop spans 19 amino acids. V was clipped by 0 bases and J by 0 bases, with 20 bases between them. The chain's CDR3 is CASSEASGIGYLTNYGYTF. DNA of the CDR3: TGTGCCAGCAGTGAAGCGTCCGGGATAGGCTACCTAACTAACTATGGCTACACCTTC.

The CDR3, as DNA: TGTGCCAGCAGTGACACAGGGACAATTGGGGAAAAACTGTTTTTT. Protein product: CASSDTGTIGEKLFF. J is TRBJ1-4 and V is TRBV25-1; TRBD1 might be the D (6 bases). Germline values: CDR1 MGHDK, CDR2 SYGVNS. V dropped 3 bases and J dropped 8 bases, with 16 bases sitting between them. The CDR3 length is 15 residues.

The chain joins TRBV7-9 to TRBJ2-7; D is undetermined. The CDR3 has 13 residues. The germline gives CDR1 SEHNR, CDR2 FQNEAQ (reference sequence). Trimming pared 0 bases from V and 4 bases from J, leaving 7 bases between. The DNA of the CDR3 is TGTGCCAGCAGCTTAGCGCAAGATTACGAGCAGTACTTC. Encoded protein: CASSLAQDYEQYF.

The chain combines TRBV7-6 with TRBJ1-4, with 10 bases matching TRBD1. Per the germline V gene, CDR1 is SGHVS and CDR2 is FNYEAQ. This CDR3 is 15 amino acids long. The junction had 4 bases not matched to a gene; V was cut back by 6 bases and J by 3 bases. CDR3 DNA sequence: TGTGCCAGCAGACCTGGGACAGGGGCTAATGAAAAACTGTTTTTT. Translated: CASRPGTGANEKLFF. The entire variable domain, with the rest obtained from reference TRBV7-6 and TRBJ1-4, is as follows: GAGVSQSPRYKVTKRGQDVALRCDPISGHVSLYWYRQALGQGPEFLTYFNYEAQQDKSGLPNDRFSAERPEGSISTLTIQRTEQRDSAMYRCASRPGTGANEKLFFGSGTQLSVL.

The CDR3 loop is CAISSGTGTYEQYF. CDR3 bases: TGTGCCATCAGTTCCGGGACAGGTACCTACGAGCAGTACTTC. The genes are TRBV10-3 and TRBJ2-7; TRBD1 matches 8 bases. The CDR3 sequence is 14 residues long. CDR1 ENHRY and CDR2 SYGVKD come from the germline V gene. J lost 2 bases, V lost 5 bases, and 5 bases had no gene match.

The V call is TRBV2, the J call TRBJ1-1, with D hard to call. CDR1 and CDR2 from the germline V gene are SNHLY and FYNNEI. The V end lost 2 bases, the J end lost 5 bases, and 21 bases lay between the germline ends. This CDR3 is built from 17 residues. CDR3 sequence reads: CASSENLSGLVGTEAFF. The CDR3 bases are TGTGCCAGCAGTGAAAATCTTTCGGGGTTAGTGGGGACTGAAGCTTTCTTT.

The chain carries TRBV6-6 and TRBJ2-3; D is ambiguous. With 4 bases removed from V and 0 bases from J, the gap between germline ends came to 2 bases. The CDR3 runs to 12 residues. CDR1 is MNHNY and CDR2 is SVGAGI in the germline V gene (reference sequence). The CDR3 loop reads CASSFSTDTQYF. CDR3 in DNA: TGTGCCAGCAGTTTTAGCACAGATACGCAGTATTTT.

With regard to this clone: A read error may produce the germline difference seen at one junction end. V and J are TRBV9 and TRBJ1-1, with 7 bases fitting TRBD1. The germline gives CDR1 SGDLS, CDR2 YYNGEE. The CDR3 has 15 amino acids. CDR3 nucleotide sequence: TGTGCCAGCAGCGCCCGGGACAGAGGAAACACTGAAGTTTTCTTT. Residues: CASSARDRGNTEVFF.

The chain couples TRBV7-2 to TRBJ2-7; D unresolved. This CDR3 is built from 14 residues. CDR1 is SGHTA, CDR2 FQGNSA, per germline. Trimming stripped 2 bases from V and 0 bases from J, with 8 bases between. The CDR3 here is CASSLQPLSYEQYF. The CDR3 DNA reads TGTGCCAGCAGCTTACAGCCGCTCTCCTACGAGCAGTACTTC.

This rearrangement joins TRBV28 to TRBJ2-7; 7 bases align to TRBD1. CDR1 and CDR2 (germline): MDHEN, SYDVKM. J gave up 9 bases and V 5 bases, and 19 bases lay outside the gene matches. The length of the CDR3 is 16 residues. The CDR3 region has the DNA TGTGCCAGCAGTCTCCCCTCGACAGGGTTGGGCTTGGGGCAGTACTTC. Its protein is CASSLPSTGLGLGQYF.

A note on this clone: Other DNA sequences in the sample encode the same CDR3. V usage is TRBV9 and J usage is TRBJ2-7, with a tentative D call TRBD2 (6 bases). V was clipped by 0 bases and J by 4 bases, with 11 bases between them. CDR1 SGDLS and CDR2 YYNGEE come from the germline V gene. The CDR3 has 14 amino acids. CDR3 DNA sequence: TGTGCCAGCAGCGTAGGTAGCGGCGGGTACGAGCAGTACTTC. Protein sequence: CASSVGSGGYEQYF. Complete variable domain (other parts from reference TRBV9 and TRBJ2-7): DSGVTQTPKHLITATGQRVTLRCSPRSGDLSVYWYQQSLDQGLQFLIQYYNGEERAKGNILERFSAQQFPDLHSELNLSSLELGDSALYFCASSVGSGGYEQYFGPGTRLTVT.

V and J are TRBV27 and TRBJ2-3; 7 bases line up with TRBD2. Germline values: CDR1 MNHEY, CDR2 SMNVEV (reference sequence). This CDR3 contains 16 residues. The V segment lost 5 bases and the J segment 5 bases; nucleotides outside the gene matches: 13. The CDR3 region has the DNA TGTGCCAGCAGTCCTTTCTATGCGGGGGAAAGAGATACGCAGTATTTT. Amino acid sequence: CASSPFYAGERDTQYF.

The rearrangement joins TRBV6-5 to TRBJ1-4; D unresolved. Trimming stripped 2 bases from V and 8 bases from J, with 18 bases between. CDR3 length: 16 amino acids. Germline CDR1 reads MNHEY; CDR2 reads SVGAGI. CDR3 sequence (DNA): TGTGCCAGCAGTTACAGGAACGATCCCCCGAACGAAAAACTGTTTTTT. It specifies CASSYRNDPPNEKLFF.

The J gene is TRBJ2-2, the V gene TRBV28; 9 bases are a match to TRBD2. The germline V gene has CDR1 MDHEN and CDR2 SYDVKM. Trimming took 4 bases from V and 7 from J; bases not matched to a gene: 13. The CDR3 consists of 17 residues. The CDR3 DNA reads TGTGCCAGCAGTTCTATCCGGGGCGGGAGGGCCGGCGGGGAGCTGTTTTTT. It encodes CASSSIRGGRAGGELFF.